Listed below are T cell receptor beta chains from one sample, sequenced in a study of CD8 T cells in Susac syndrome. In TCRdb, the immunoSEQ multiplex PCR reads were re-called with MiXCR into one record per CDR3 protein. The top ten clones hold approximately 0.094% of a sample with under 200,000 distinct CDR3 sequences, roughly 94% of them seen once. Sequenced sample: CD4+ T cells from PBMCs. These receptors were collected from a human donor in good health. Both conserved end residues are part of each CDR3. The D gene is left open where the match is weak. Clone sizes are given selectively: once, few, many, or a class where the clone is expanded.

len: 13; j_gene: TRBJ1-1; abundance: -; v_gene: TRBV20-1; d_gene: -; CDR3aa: CSAGSTGGTEAFF; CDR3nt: TGCAGTGCGGGGAGTACGGGGGGCACTGAAGCTTTCTTT
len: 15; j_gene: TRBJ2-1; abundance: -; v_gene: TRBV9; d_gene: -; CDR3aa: CASSVRRATYNEQFF; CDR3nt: TGTGCCAGCAGCGTTCGGCGGGCCACCTACAATGAGCAGTTCTTC
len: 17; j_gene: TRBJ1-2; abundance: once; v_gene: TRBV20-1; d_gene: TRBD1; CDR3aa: CSARDRGRDRRDYGYTF; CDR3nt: TGCAGTGCTAGAGATCGGGGGCGGGACAGGCGAGACTATGGCTACACCTTC
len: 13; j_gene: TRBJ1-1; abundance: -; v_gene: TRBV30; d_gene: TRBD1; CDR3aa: CAWSLEPGGLAFF; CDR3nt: TGTGCCTGGAGTCTTGAGCCAGGGGGGTTAGCTTTCTTT
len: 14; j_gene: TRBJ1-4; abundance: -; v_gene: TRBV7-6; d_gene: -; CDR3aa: CASSLGRGGEKLFF; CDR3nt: TGTGCCAGCAGCTTAGGAAGGGGTGGGGAAAAACTGTTTTTT
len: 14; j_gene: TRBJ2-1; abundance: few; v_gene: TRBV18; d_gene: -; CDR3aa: CASSPAGSYNEQFF; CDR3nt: TGTGCCAGCTCACCGGCGGGCTCCTACAATGAGCAGTTCTTC
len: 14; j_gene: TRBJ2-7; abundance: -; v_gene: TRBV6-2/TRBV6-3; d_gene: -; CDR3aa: CASTPLGQHYEQYF; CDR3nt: TGTGCCAGCACCCCACTAGGACAGCACTACGAGCAGTACTTC
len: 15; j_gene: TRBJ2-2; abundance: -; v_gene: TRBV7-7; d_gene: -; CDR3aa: CASSLSSPYTGELFF; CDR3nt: TGTGCCAGCAGCTTAAGCTCCCCTTACACCGGGGAGCTGTTTTTT
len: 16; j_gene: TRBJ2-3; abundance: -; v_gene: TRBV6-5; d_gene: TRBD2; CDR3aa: CASSSERELSTDTQYF; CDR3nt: TGTGCCAGCAGTTCGGAGCGGGAGCTTAGCACAGATACGCAGTATTTT
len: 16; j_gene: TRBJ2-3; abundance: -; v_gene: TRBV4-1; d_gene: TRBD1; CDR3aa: CASSQVPGQGAYTQYF; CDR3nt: TGCGCCAGCAGCCAAGTGCCGGGACAGGGGGCCTATACGCAGTATTTT
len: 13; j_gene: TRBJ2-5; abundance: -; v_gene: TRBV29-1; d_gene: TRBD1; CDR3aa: CSARDRVVETQYF; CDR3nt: TGCAGCGCGAGGGACAGGGTCGTGGAGACCCAGTACTTC
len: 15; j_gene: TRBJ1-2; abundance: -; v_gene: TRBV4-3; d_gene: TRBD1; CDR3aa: CASSQDQGGGAGYTF; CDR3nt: TGCGCCAGCAGCCAAGATCAGGGGGGGGGTGCTGGCTACACCTTC
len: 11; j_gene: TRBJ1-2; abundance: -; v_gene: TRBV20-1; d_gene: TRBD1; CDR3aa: CSASSGGGYTF; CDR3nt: TGCAGTGCTAGCTCAGGGGGTGGCTACACCTTC
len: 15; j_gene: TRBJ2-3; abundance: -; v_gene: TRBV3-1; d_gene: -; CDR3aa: CASSPSLAITDTQYF; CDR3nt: TGTGCCAGCAGTCCCTCATTAGCGATTACAGATACGCAGTATTTT
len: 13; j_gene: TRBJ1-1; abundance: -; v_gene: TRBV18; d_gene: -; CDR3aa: CASSAAGDTEAFF; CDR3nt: TGTGCCAGCTCAGCAGCGGGGGACACTGAAGCTTTCTTT
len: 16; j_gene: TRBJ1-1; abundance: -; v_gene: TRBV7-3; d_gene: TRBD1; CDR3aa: CASSLGTGQGVTEAFF; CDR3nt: TGTGCCAGCAGCTTAGGGACGGGACAGGGAGTCACTGAAGCTTTCTTT
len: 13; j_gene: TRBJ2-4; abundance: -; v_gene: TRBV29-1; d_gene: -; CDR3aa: CSSRAGNKNIQYF; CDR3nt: TGCAGCTCCCGAGCAGGGAACAAAAACATTCAGTACTTC
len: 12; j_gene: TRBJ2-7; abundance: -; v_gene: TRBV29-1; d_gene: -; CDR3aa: CSVVQEGYEQYF; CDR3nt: TGCAGCGTTGTCCAGGAGGGTTACGAGCAGTACTTC
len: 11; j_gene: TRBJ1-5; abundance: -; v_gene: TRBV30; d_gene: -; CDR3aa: CAWCGPQPQHF; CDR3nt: TGTGCCTGGTGTGGGCCCCAGCCCCAGCATTTT
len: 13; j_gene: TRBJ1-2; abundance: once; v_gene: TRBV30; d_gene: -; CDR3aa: CAWTAGRENGYTF; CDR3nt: TGTGCCTGGACGGCAGGGAGGGAGAATGGCTACACCTTC
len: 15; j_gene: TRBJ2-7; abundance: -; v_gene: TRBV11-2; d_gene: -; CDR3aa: CASSLRKGEVYEQYF; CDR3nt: TGTGCCAGCAGCTTGCGGAAGGGTGAGGTTTACGAGCAGTACTTC
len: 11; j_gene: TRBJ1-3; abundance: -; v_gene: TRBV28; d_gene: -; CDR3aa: CASSLYNTIYF; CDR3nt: TGTGCCAGCAGTTTATACAACACCATATATTTT
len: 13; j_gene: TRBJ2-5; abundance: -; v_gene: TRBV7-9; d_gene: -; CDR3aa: CASSFGQRETQYF; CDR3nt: TGTGCCAGCAGCTTTGGACAGAGGGAGACCCAGTACTTC
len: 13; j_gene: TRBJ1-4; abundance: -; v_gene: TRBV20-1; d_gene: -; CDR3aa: CSASGGGEEKLFF; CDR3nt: TGCAGTGCGTCAGGAGGCGGGGAGGAAAAACTGTTTTTT
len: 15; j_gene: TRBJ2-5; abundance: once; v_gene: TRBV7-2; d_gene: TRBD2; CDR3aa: CASSTRERGIETQYF; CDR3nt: TGTGCCAGCAGCACCCGGGAGCGGGGGATAGAGACCCAGTACTTC
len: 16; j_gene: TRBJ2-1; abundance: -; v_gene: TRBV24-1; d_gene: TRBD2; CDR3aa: CATSDPTSGSYNEQFF; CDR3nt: TGTGCCACCAGTGACCCGACTAGCGGCTCCTACAATGAGCAGTTCTTC
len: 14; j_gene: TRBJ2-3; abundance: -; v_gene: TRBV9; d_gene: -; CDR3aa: CASSVAYTFDTQYF; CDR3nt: TGTGCCAGCAGCGTAGCCTATACCTTCGATACGCAGTATTTT
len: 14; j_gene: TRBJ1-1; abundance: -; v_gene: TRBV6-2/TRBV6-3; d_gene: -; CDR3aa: CASSDPQGITEAFF; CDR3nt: TGTGCCAGCAGTGACCCACAGGGAATAACTGAAGCTTTCTTT
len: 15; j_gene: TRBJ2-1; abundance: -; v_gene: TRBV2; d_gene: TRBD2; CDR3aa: CASREAGAGVREQFF; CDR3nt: TGTGCCAGCAGAGAAGCGGGAGCTGGTGTACGTGAGCAGTTCTTC
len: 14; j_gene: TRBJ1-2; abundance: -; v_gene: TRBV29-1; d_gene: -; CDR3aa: CSVPWGSANYGYTF; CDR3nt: TGCAGCGTACCCTGGGGCTCAGCTAACTATGGCTACACCTTC
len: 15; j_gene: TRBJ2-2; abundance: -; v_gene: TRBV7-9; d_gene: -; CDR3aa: CASSRLVGGTGELFF; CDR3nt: TGTGCCAGCAGCCGCCTGGTGGGAGGAACCGGGGAGCTGTTTTTT
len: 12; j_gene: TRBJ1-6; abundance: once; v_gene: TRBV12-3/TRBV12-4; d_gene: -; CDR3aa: CASSPERSPLHF; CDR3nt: TGTGCCAGCAGTCCCGAGAGGTCACCCCTCCACTTT
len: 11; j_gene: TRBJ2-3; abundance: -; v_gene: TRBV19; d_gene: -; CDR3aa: CASALRDTQYF; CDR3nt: TGTGCCAGTGCCCTCCGTGATACGCAGTATTTT
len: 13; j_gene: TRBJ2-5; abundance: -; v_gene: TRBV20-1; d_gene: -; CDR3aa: CSASRQTLETQYF; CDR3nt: TGCAGTGCTAGTAGGCAGACCTTGGAGACCCAGTACTTC
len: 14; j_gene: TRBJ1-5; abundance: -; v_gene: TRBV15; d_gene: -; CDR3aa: CATSRESSNQPQHF; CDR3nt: TGTGCCACCAGCAGAGAGTCAAGTAATCAGCCCCAGCATTTT
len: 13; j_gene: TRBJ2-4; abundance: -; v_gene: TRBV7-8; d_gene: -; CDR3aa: CASRPRTGNIQYF; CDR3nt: TGTGCCAGCAGGCCCCGTACGGGAAACATTCAGTACTTC
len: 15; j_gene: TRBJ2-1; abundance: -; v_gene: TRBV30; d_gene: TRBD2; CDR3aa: CAWSGAVAGVSEQFF; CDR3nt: TGTGCCTGGAGTGGGGCGGTAGCGGGAGTAAGTGAGCAGTTCTTC
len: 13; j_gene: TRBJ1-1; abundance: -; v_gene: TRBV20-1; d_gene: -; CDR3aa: CSAASSTVTEAFF; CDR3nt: TGCAGTGCTGCCTCCTCTACAGTCACTGAAGCTTTCTTT
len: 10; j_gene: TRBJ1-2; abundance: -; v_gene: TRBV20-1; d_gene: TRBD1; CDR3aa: CSARATGDTF; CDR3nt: TGCAGTGCGAGAGCTACAGGGGACACCTTC
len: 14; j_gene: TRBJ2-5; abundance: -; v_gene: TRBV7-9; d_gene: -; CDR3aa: CASSLVESEETQYF; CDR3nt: TGTGCCAGCAGCTTAGTAGAGTCCGAAGAGACCCAGTACTTC
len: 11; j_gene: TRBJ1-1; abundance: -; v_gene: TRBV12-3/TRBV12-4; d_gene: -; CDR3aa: CASSSLTEAFF; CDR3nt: TGTGCCAGCAGTTCACTCACTGAAGCTTTCTTT
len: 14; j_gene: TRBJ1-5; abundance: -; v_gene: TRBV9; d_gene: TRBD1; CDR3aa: CASSTTGNNQPQHF; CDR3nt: TGTGCCAGCAGCACGACAGGGAACAATCAGCCCCAGCATTTT
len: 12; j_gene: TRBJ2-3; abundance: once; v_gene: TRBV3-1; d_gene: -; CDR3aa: CASVSFTDTQYF; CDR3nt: TGTGCCAGCGTCAGTTTCACAGATACGCAGTATTTT
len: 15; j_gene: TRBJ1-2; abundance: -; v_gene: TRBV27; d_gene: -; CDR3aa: CASSLRRAIGYGYTF; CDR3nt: TGTGCCAGCAGTTTGCGCAGGGCTATAGGGTATGGCTACACCTTC
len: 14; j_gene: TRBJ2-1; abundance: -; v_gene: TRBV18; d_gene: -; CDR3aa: CASSAARAYNEQFF; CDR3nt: TGTGCCAGCTCGGCCGCGAGGGCGTACAATGAGCAGTTCTTC
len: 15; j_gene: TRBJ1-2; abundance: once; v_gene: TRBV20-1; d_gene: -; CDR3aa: CSARGYLWSNYGYTF; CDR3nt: TGCAGTGCTAGAGGATATCTGTGGTCAAACTATGGCTACACCTTC
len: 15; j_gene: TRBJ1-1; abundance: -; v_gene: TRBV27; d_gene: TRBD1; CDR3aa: CASRLIQGIETEAFF; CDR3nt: TGTGCCAGCAGACTTATACAGGGGATAGAGACTGAAGCTTTCTTT
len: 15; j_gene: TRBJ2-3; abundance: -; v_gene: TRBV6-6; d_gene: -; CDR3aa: CASSYNPGRTDTQYF; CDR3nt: TGTGCCAGCAGTTACAACCCAGGTCGCACAGATACGCAGTATTTT
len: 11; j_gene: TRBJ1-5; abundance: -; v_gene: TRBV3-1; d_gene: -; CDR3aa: CASSQEQPQHF; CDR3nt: TGTGCCAGCAGCCAAGAGCAGCCCCAGCATTTT
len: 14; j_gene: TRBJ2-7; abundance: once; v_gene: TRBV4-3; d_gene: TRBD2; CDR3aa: CASSQSGGDREQYF; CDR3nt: TGCGCCAGCAGCCAATCCGGGGGGGATCGAGAGCAGTACTTC
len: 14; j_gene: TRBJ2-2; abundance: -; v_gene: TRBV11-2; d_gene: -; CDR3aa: CASTYTANTGELFF; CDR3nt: TGTGCCAGCACCTACACGGCGAACACCGGGGAGCTGTTTTTT
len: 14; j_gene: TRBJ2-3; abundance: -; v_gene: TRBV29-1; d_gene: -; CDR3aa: CSVEGASSTDTQYF; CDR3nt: TGCAGCGTTGAAGGGGCGTCTAGCACAGATACGCAGTATTTT
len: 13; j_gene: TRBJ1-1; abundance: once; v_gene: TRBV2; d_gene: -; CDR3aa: CASSEELFTEAFF; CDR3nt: TGTGCCAGCAGCGAGGAACTATTCACTGAAGCTTTCTTT
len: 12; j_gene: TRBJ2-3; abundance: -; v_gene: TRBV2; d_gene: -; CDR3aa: CASSAQTDTQYF; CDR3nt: TGTGCCAGCAGTGCCCAGACAGATACGCAGTATTTT
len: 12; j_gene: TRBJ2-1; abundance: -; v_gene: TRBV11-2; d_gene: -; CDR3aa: CASSLDPGLQFF; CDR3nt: TGTGCCAGCAGCTTAGATCCAGGGCTGCAGTTCTTC
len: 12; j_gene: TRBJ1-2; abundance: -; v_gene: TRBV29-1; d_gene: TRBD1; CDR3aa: CSVERGQGGYTF; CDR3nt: TGCAGCGTTGAGAGGGGGCAGGGTGGCTACACCTTC
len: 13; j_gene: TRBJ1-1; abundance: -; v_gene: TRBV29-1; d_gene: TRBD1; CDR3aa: CSVTDPGTGGLIF; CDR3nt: TGCAGCGTTACCGACCCCGGGACAGGGGGCCTAATCTTT